This entry lists 3 T cell receptor beta chains sequenced from one sample in a study of Ad26.COV2.S vaccination and SARS-CoV-2 variants. Libraries were prepared by immunoSEQ multiplex PCR; TCRdb keeps only in-frame clonotypes and omits some of them. The sample carries some 320,000 clones, around 81% recorded once. Treatment reported: roughly 20 received Ad26.COV2.S at low or high dose, single or two shots; five or six received placebo; per-sample allocation not given. Vaccine and placebo recipients were sampled on day 63 after the first injection. This sample comprised peripheral blood, obtained in a trial of Ad26.COV2.S vaccine versus placebo. The source of these receptors is a person aged 18-65 years who received the Ad26.COV2.S COVID-19 vaccine or a placebo.

V is TRBV29-1 and J is TRBJ2-5; D is unresolved. The CDR3 runs 13 residues. Germline CDR1 reads SQVTM; CDR2 reads ANQGSEA. With 4 bases removed from V and 0 bases from J, the gap between germline ends came to 9 bases. For the CDR3, the DNA is TGCAGCGTTGTGTTCTGGGACCAAGAGACCCAGTACTTC. This gives the protein CSVVFWDQETQYF.

This clone occurred once. The gene calls are TRBV7-9 and TRBJ2-7, with D unresolved. Germline V gene lookup returns CDR1 SEHNR and CDR2 FQNEAQ (reference sequence). Between the trimmed V and J ends, which lost 2 bases and 0 bases, there was a span of 5 bases. The CDR3 has 13 amino acids. In DNA, the CDR3 is TGTGCCAGCAGCTTACCGGCCTCCTACGAGCAGTACTTC. Protein sequence: CASSLPASYEQYF.

The chain has TRBV27 and TRBJ2-7, with TRBD2 as a possible D gene (5 bases). V was pared by 3 bases and J by 4 bases, with 13 bases between. Germline V gene sequence: CDR1 MNHEY, CDR2 SMNVEV (reference sequence). This CDR3 is 14 amino acids long. The CDR3, as DNA: TGTGCCAGCAGTTTTTGGCGGGTGGGGTACGAGCAGTACTTC. As protein: CASSFWRVGYEQYF.